This T cell receptor beta chain originates from a study of beta chain features in type 1 diabetes. About the research overall: Summed over all samples, the examined sorted cells came to 85 million to 130 million. Study-level points and caveats: Type 1 diabetes patients showed a moderate but significant shortening of TCRB CDR3s in all four CD4+ subsets.

The CDR3 runs to 15 residues. CDR1 and CDR2 (germline): SEHNR, FQNEAQ (reference sequence). V lost 4 bases and J lost 5; bases outside the gene matches: 11. Expressed TCRB transcripts were sequenced because the entire RNA isolate underwent reverse transcription. The average output of naive, central memory and regulatory T cell samples was approximately 3.7 million reads. Data came from immunoSEQ multiplex PCR; TCRdb stores just in-frame clones and leaves some out. Found here are under 900,000 clones, about 17% of them singletons; the top ten hold around 0.02%. Every donor had blood drawn once into heparin, approximately 0.11 L on average. A few counts support this clone. No antigen is known for it.

This receptor was taken from a woman aged 18-29 years in good health. This chain uses TRBV7-9 with TRBJ2-7; the match to TRBD1 covers 7 bases. Material: naive CD4+ T cells from blood. CDR3 residues: CASSSSWRGGHEQYF. The CDR3 coding sequence is TGTGCCAGCAGCTCCTCTTGGAGAGGGGGCCACGAGCAGTACTTC.